The clone carrying this T cell receptor (beta chain) was detected a few times. Each CDR3 protein gets one entry after TCRdb re-called the 5' RACE reads with MiXCR. The sample holds 63,000 or so distinct CDR3 sequences, around 15% seen once. The CDR3 covers 17 residues. Per the germline V gene, CDR1 is DFQATT and CDR2 is SNEGSKA (reference sequence). Trimming removed 0 bases from V and 1 base from J, with 16 bases in between. The data derive from a study of T cells of healthy individuals. The sequence derives from a human donor in good health. The chain carries TRBV20-1 and TRBJ2-1; D is uncertain. Written as DNA, the CDR3 is TGCAGTGCTAGAGAGACCAGTCTTATGGGGTCCTACAATGAGCAGTTCTTC. Translated, it gives CSARETSLMGSYNEQFF.